The rows below give T cell receptor beta chains drawn from one sample of a study of blood T cell repertoires in COVID-19. TCRdb keeps only in-frame clones here, not all; method: immunoSEQ multiplex PCR. Of 85,000 to 120,000 clones in the sample, about two thirds were seen once. The specimen sequenced was peripheral blood. These receptors were collected from a human donor with acute or convalescent COVID-19. The donor label of this sample is uncertain. Both conserved end residues are part of each CDR3. Each record gives: V gene, J gene, CDR3 length, CDR3 protein.

V: TRBV6-4
J: TRBJ1-2
length: 13
CDR3: CASSDSIRGGYTF

V: TRBV27
J: TRBJ2-7
length: 12
CDR3: CASSPDRYEQYF

V: TRBV29-1
J: TRBJ2-7
length: 13
CDR3: CSVGQGRSYEQYF

V: TRBV7-9
J: TRBJ1-1
length: 15
CDR3: CASSPPTGGRPEAFF

V: TRBV12-3/TRBV12-4
J: TRBJ2-5
length: 13
CDR3: CASSSEREETQYF

V: TRBV3-1/TRBV3-2
J: TRBJ1-2
length: 14
CDR3: CASSPGGGGYGYTF

V: TRBV11-2
J: TRBJ2-1
length: 15
CDR3: CASSVPTGRQNEQFF

V: TRBV7-3
J: TRBJ2-7
length: 15
CDR3: CASSLRGSGGYEQYF

V: TRBV12-5
J: TRBJ1-3
length: 17
CDR3: CASGLGGPWGRENTIYF

V: TRBV19
J: TRBJ1-1
length: 20
CDR3: CASSIPRDRDSRIMNTEAFF

V: TRBV6-1
J: TRBJ2-3
length: 15
CDR3: CASSEPAVSTDTQYF

V: TRBV19
J: TRBJ2-2
length: 14
CDR3: CASFGTGYTGELFF

V: TRBV7-9
J: TRBJ1-1
length: 14
CDR3: CASSFGGARTEAFF

V: TRBV28
J: TRBJ2-7
length: 13
CDR3: CASRRTTPYEQYF

V: TRBV1
J: TRBJ1-2
length: 16
CDR3: CTSSQFLKGAGHGYTF

V: TRBV19
J: TRBJ1-2
length: 16
CDR3: CASSIQGAVSDYGYTF

V: TRBV3-1/TRBV3-2
J: TRBJ1-2
length: 12
CDR3: CASSRQGDGYTF

V: TRBV20-1
J: TRBJ2-1
length: 11
CDR3: CSARLFNEQFF

V: TRBV3-1/TRBV3-2
J: TRBJ2-5
length: 14
CDR3: CASSQPGGQETQYF

V: TRBV5-1
J: TRBJ1-1
length: 13
CDR3: CASSLRGGTEAFF

V: TRBV2
J: TRBJ1-5
length: 13
CDR3: CASRGQSNQPQHF

V: TRBV7-8
J: TRBJ1-1
length: 14
CDR3: CASSLGRGNTEAFF

V: TRBV15
J: TRBJ1-6
length: 16
CDR3: CATSSARGAYNSPLHF

V: TRBV7-2
J: TRBJ1-3
length: 15
CDR3: CASSFTGNSGNTIYF

V: TRBV12-5
J: TRBJ2-3
length: 17
CDR3: CASARTVTIPSTDTQYF

V: TRBV7-9
J: TRBJ2-7
length: 12
CDR3: CASSSAGYEQYF

V: TRBV5-1
J: TRBJ1-6
length: 15
CDR3: CASSWGDRENSPLHF

V: TRBV4-2
J: TRBJ2-2
length: 18
CDR3: CASSPRGVGGMDIGELFF

V: TRBV2
J: TRBJ2-3
length: 17
CDR3: CASRGLRGGVATDTQYF

V: TRBV9
J: TRBJ1-1
length: 14
CDR3: CASSVVGGGAEAFF

V: TRBV4-1
J: TRBJ1-1
length: 14
CDR3: CASSPLTGGYEAFF

V: TRBV19
J: TRBJ1-2
length: 14
CDR3: CASSPDRVGYGYTF

V: TRBV19
J: TRBJ1-5
length: 18
CDR3: CASSTKMRTTYSNQPQHF

V: TRBV2
J: TRBJ1-5
length: 15
CDR3: CASSKGQGSGQPQHF

V: TRBV7-8
J: TRBJ1-2
length: 15
CDR3: CASRLSTGDNYGYTF

V: TRBV6-6
J: TRBJ2-5
length: 12
CDR3: CASSYAGAPQYF

V: TRBV3-1/TRBV3-2
J: TRBJ2-1
length: 12
CDR3: CASSLRPGEQFF

V: TRBV30
J: TRBJ2-3
length: 15
CDR3: CAWRDLGLATDTQYF

V: TRBV7-3
J: TRBJ2-1
length: 17
CDR3: CASSLIAPGGGYNEQFF

V: TRBV23-1
J: TRBJ1-6
length: 17
CDR3: CASSQRGSAGVPTPLHF

V: TRBV4-1
J: TRBJ2-3
length: 17
CDR3: CASSQDSSAGGRQAQYF

V: TRBV9
J: TRBJ2-5
length: 15
CDR3: CASSVRSGVKETQYF

V: TRBV11-2
J: TRBJ2-6
length: 16
CDR3: CASSLDWALGANVLTF